The rows below give T cell receptor beta chains drawn from one sample of a study of cytomegalovirus exposure and HLA in healthy donors. Sequenced by immunoSEQ multiplex PCR; TCRdb stores in-frame clones only, minus some. The sample has some 140,000 clones, 80% seen once. Specimen: PBMCs. The receptors stem from a man aged 25-45 years in good health and CMV-seropositive. CDR3s include the opening cysteine and the closing phenylalanine or tryptophan. The D gene is left open where the match is weak. Clone size, where shown, is once, few, many, or a class for clones that have expanded.

D gene	V gene	J gene	clone size	CDR3 protein	CDR3 DNA
TRBD1	TRBV2	TRBJ1-2	.	CASSVIQGKNGYTF	TGTGCCAGCAGTGTGATACAGGGGAAGAATGGCTACACCTTC
TRBD2	TRBV9	TRBJ2-2	.	CASSEGLAVNTGELFF	TGTGCCAGCAGCGAGGGACTAGCGGTGAACACCGGGGAGCTGTTTTTT
.	TRBV2	TRBJ2-5	.	CASSRGLKETQYF	TGTGCCAGCAGTCGTGGACTTAAAGAGACCCAGTACTTC
TRBD1	TRBV27	TRBJ1-5	.	CASRGGTGGHQPQHF	TGTGCCAGCAGGGGGGGGACAGGGGGACATCAGCCCCAGCATTTT
.	TRBV2	TRBJ1-2	.	CASESGSRGGYTF	TGTGCCAGCGAATCGGGGAGTCGAGGGGGCTACACCTTC
.	TRBV29-1	TRBJ1-5	few	CSVDSGEGNQPQHF	TGCAGCGTTGATTCGGGGGAGGGCAATCAGCCCCAGCATTTT
.	TRBV5-1	TRBJ2-5	.	CASSPGGLGETQYF	TGCGCCAGCAGCCCCGGAGGTTTGGGAGAGACCCAGTACTTC
TRBD1	TRBV9	TRBJ2-5	.	CASSTQGALQETQYF	TGTGCCAGCAGCACACAGGGGGCCCTTCAAGAGACCCAGTACTTC
.	TRBV5-1	TRBJ1-4	.	CASSLAHRKNEKLFF	TGCGCCAGCAGCTTGGCCCACAGAAAGAATGAAAAACTGTTTTTT
TRBD1	TRBV6-6	TRBJ2-7	.	CASSFGTGGEQYF	TGTGCCAGCAGTTTCGGGACAGGGGGCGAGCAGTACTTC
TRBD2	TRBV28	TRBJ2-7	few	CATWAGGAYEQYF	TGTGCCACCTGGGCGGGGGGGGCCTACGAGCAGTACTTC
.	TRBV6-1	TRBJ2-7	.	CASSAYRVVGYEQYF	TGTGCCAGCAGTGCCTACAGGGTGGTAGGGTACGAGCAGTACTTC
.	TRBV6-5	TRBJ2-6	.	CASMRFGANVLTF	TGTGCCAGCATGAGGTTTGGGGCCAACGTCCTGACTTTC
TRBD1	TRBV6-6	TRBJ1-5	.	CASSPNPRDRVQPQHF	TGTGCCAGCAGTCCAAACCCCCGGGACAGGGTACAGCCCCAGCATTTT
.	TRBV27	TRBJ1-5	few	CASSRQGNQPQHF	TGTGCCAGCAGTCGCCAGGGAAATCAGCCCCAGCATTTT
.	TRBV9	TRBJ2-2	few	CASSVGTGPRTGELFF	TGTGCCAGCAGCGTAGGCACAGGACCGCGAACCGGGGAGCTGTTTTTT
TRBD2	TRBV27	TRBJ2-1	.	CASSLLVASGGYNEQFF	TGTGCCAGCAGTTTATTGGTCGCTAGCGGAGGGTACAATGAGCAGTTCTTC
.	TRBV6-6	TRBJ2-7	.	CASRRGGTYYEQYF	TGTGCCAGCAGACGGGGCGGGACTTACTACGAGCAGTACTTC
TRBD1	TRBV5-1	TRBJ1-4	.	CASRGPGGSNEKLFF	TGCGCCAGCAGGGGCCCAGGGGGGAGTAATGAAAAACTGTTTTTT
.	TRBV4-2	TRBJ2-4	.	CASSQDLGVPKNIQYF	TGTGCCAGCAGCCAAGATCTGGGAGTCCCCAAAAACATTCAGTACTTC
TRBD1	TRBV19	TRBJ2-3	once	CASSINRGAIDTQYF	TGTGCCAGTAGTATAAACAGGGGAGCCATAGATACGCAGTATTTT
.	TRBV5-1	TRBJ2-1	.	CASSPSLDNEQFF	TGCGCCAGCAGCCCCTCCCTAGACAATGAGCAGTTCTTC
TRBD2	TRBV27	TRBJ2-3	.	CASTLTLAGAATDTQYF	TGTGCCAGTACCCTAACCCTAGCGGGAGCCGCCACAGATACGCAGTATTTT
.	TRBV18	TRBJ2-3	.	CASSALASTDTQYF	TGTGCCAGCTCAGCACTGGCTAGCACAGATACGCAGTATTTT
.	TRBV12-2	TRBJ1-5	.	CASRLTDPMGTASNQPQHF	TGTGCAAGTCGCTTAACGGACCCCATGGGGACAGCCAGCAATCAGCCCCAGCATTTT
TRBD2	TRBV4-2	TRBJ2-3	.	CASSPGQAGETDTQYF	TGTGCCAGCAGCCCGGGGCAAGCGGGAGAAACAGATACGCAGTATTTT
TRBD2	TRBV4-2	TRBJ2-1	.	CASSHPKRLAGSPGYNEQFF	TGTGCCAGCAGCCACCCGAAAAGGCTAGCGGGAAGCCCCGGGTACAATGAGCAGTTCTTC
.	TRBV27	TRBJ2-1	.	CASSLWVAATGYNEQFF	TGTGCCAGCAGTTTATGGGTAGCAGCAACCGGGTACAATGAGCAGTTCTTC
.	TRBV13	TRBJ1-1	.	CASSRDSMNTEAFF	TGTGCCAGCAGTCGAGACAGCATGAACACTGAAGCTTTCTTT
.	TRBV19	TRBJ2-2	.	CASSIDPRTNTGELFF	TGTGCCAGTAGTATAGATCCGCGAACGAACACCGGGGAGCTGTTTTTT
.	TRBV20-1	TRBJ2-1	few	CSASFSSKQFF	TGCAGTGCTAGCTTTTCCAGTAAGCAGTTCTTC
.	TRBV28	TRBJ1-5	.	CASSFRGAINQPQHF	TGTGCCAGCAGTTTTCGGGGGGCTATCAATCAGCCCCAGCATTTT
.	TRBV6-6	TRBJ1-1	.	CASRPRGLGFNTEAFF	TGTGCCAGCAGGCCTAGGGGACTTGGATTTAACACTGAAGCTTTCTTT
TRBD1	TRBV6-5	TRBJ1-2	.	CASSYRTGCGYTF	TGTGCCAGCAGTTACCGGACAGGGTGCGGCTACACCTTC
.	TRBV2	TRBJ2-1	.	CASKSGWASYNEQFF	TGTGCCAGCAAAAGCGGGTGGGCCTCCTACAATGAGCAGTTCTTC
TRBD2	TRBV7-3	TRBJ2-7	few	CASSSGLVGSYEQYF	TGTGCCAGCAGCTCCGGACTAGTCGGTTCCTACGAGCAGTACTTC
.	TRBV9	TRBJ2-7	.	CASSVGGGRDYEQYF	TGTGCCAGCAGCGTAGGAGGGGGAAGGGACTACGAGCAGTACTTC
TRBD2	TRBV6-5	TRBJ2-1	once	CASTRGAGADNEQFF	TGTGCCAGCACCCGTGGAGCGGGAGCCGACAATGAGCAGTTCTTC
TRBD1	TRBV6-1	TRBJ1-4	.	CASSEPGGQEGEKLFF	TGTGCCAGCAGTGAACCCGGGGGACAGGAGGGTGAAAAACTGTTTTTT
TRBD2	TRBV6-1	TRBJ2-1	few	CASREVAGQNEQFF	TGTGCCAGCAGGGAGGTAGCGGGGCAAAATGAGCAGTTCTTC
TRBD1	TRBV11-2	TRBJ2-1	few	CASSWGQENEQFF	TGTGCCAGCAGCTGGGGACAGGAGAATGAGCAGTTCTTC
TRBD1	TRBV27	TRBJ2-7	.	CASSRTGSSYEQYF	TGTGCCAGCAGTAGGACAGGGAGCTCCTACGAGCAGTACTTC
.	TRBV10-3	TRBJ2-3	.	CAIRDSSPTDTQYF	TGTGCCATCAGGGACTCTAGCCCCACAGATACGCAGTATTTT
.	TRBV6-5	TRBJ1-5	.	CASSKPGSNQPQHF	TGTGCCAGCAGCAAACCCGGTAGCAATCAGCCCCAGCATTTT
TRBD2	TRBV9	TRBJ2-7	.	CASSVAAGSYEQYF	TGTGCCAGCAGCGTAGCAGCGGGAAGCTACGAGCAGTACTTC
TRBD1	TRBV15	TRBJ2-7	once	CATSRDRLLTYEQYF	TGTGCCACCAGCAGGGACAGGCTACTAACCTACGAGCAGTACTTC
.	TRBV6-1	TRBJ2-1	.	CASFLAGAWFF	TGTGCCAGCTTTTTGGCAGGGGCCTGGTTCTTC
TRBD1	TRBV2	TRBJ2-5	few	CASTWTGERETQYF	TGTGCCAGCACTTGGACAGGGGAGCGAGAGACCCAGTACTTC
.	TRBV28	TRBJ1-4	.	CASSLTQDSRNEKLFF	TGTGCCAGCAGTCTTACTCAGGACAGCCGAAATGAAAAACTGTTTTTT
TRBD1	TRBV18	TRBJ2-7	once	CASSPRIKQGTYEQYF	TGTGCCAGCTCACCACGGATTAAACAGGGGACCTACGAGCAGTACTTC
.	TRBV19	TRBJ2-6	.	CASSLTGGGANVLTF	TGTGCCAGTAGTCTCACCGGAGGTGGGGCCAACGTCCTGACTTTC